These 30 T cell receptor beta chains share one sample of origin, sequenced in a study of graft-versus-host responses after intestinal transplantation. What these receptors recognize is not known. Only in-frame clones appear in the TCRdb table, and some are missing; sequencing was by immunoSEQ multiplex PCR. The table includes 25,000 to 30,000 clones, about 80% detected once. This specimen was unstimulated CD4+ T cells sorted from spleen or lymph node cells, taken before intestinal transplant. Source of these receptors: a human donor who received an intestinal transplant.

V and J are TRBV2 and TRBJ2-2; D is unresolved. Germline V gives CDR1 SNHLY, CDR2 FYNNEI. Between the trimmed V and J ends, which lost 7 bases and 7 bases, there was a span of 13 bases. The CDR3 is 13 residues long. The CDR3 loop is CASTPEWSGELFF. The CDR3 nucleotides are TGTGCCAGCACGCCAGAATGGAGCGGGGAGCTGTTTTTT.

V usage is TRBV7-3 and J usage is TRBJ2-3; 8 bases are shared with TRBD2. The CDR3 totals 16 residues. The germline CDR1 and CDR2 sequences are SGHTA and FQGTGA. V lost 5 bases and J lost 3; bases outside the gene matches: 10. In DNA, the CDR3 is TGTGCCAGCAGCGCGTCAAGCGGGAGAGGGACAGATACGCAGTATTTT. Protein sequence: CASSASSGRGTDTQYF.

This chain uses TRBV2 with TRBJ1-6; no definite D call. Germline-derived CDR1 and CDR2 are SNHLY and FYNNEI. V gave up 3 bases and J gave up 7 bases, with 7 bases separating them. The CDR3 runs 13 residues. The chain's CDR3 is CASSESMNSPLHF. Here the CDR3 DNA reads TGTGCCAGCAGTGAGTCGATGAATTCACCCCTCCACTTT.

The genes are TRBV10-3 and TRBJ2-7; D gene uncertain. The CDR3 totals 17 residues. CDR1 is ENHRY, CDR2 SYGVKD, per germline. The V end lost 2 bases, the J end lost 3 bases, and 20 bases lay between the germline ends. DNA of the CDR3: TGTGCCATCAGTGAGCCGACGGATACCCCCGCCTACTACGAGCAGTACTTC. It yields the protein CAISEPTDTPAYYEQYF.

V is TRBV19 and J is TRBJ2-3; 13 nucleotides match TRBD2. J lost 4 bases, V lost 6 bases, and 10 bases had no gene match. Germline values: CDR1 LNHDA, CDR2 SQIVND (reference sequence). The CDR3 has 17 residues. Here the CDR3 reads CASRSRLAGGLADTQYF. CDR3 DNA sequence: TGTGCCAGTAGGTCCCGACTAGCGGGGGGTTTAGCAGATACGCAGTATTTT.

The table lists this clone with a few counts. The V and J genes are TRBV5-4 and TRBJ2-2; D is perhaps TRBD2 (5 bases). V was trimmed by 2 bases and J by 1 base, leaving 9 bases between them. This CDR3 comprises 15 residues. Looked up from germline, CDR1 is SGHNT and CDR2 is YYREEE (reference sequence). The CDR3 spells CASSFGLKNTGELFF. In DNA form, the CDR3 reads TGTGCCAGCAGCTTTGGACTGAAGAACACCGGGGAGCTGTTTTTT.

The rearrangement joins TRBV9 to TRBJ2-1; 9 nucleotides match TRBD1. The CDR3 has 17 amino acids. Germline V gene sequence: CDR1 SGDLS, CDR2 YYNGEE. V gave up 0 bases and J gave up 6 bases; unmatched junction bases: 10. The CDR3 is CASSVVPGTGSGNEQFF. The CDR3 DNA reads TGTGCCAGCAGCGTAGTGCCCGGGACAGGGAGTGGCAATGAGCAGTTCTTC.

CDR3 in DNA: TGTGCCAGCAGCCTAATGTTGGGACTCCTGAATTACAATGAGCAGTTCTTC. This gives the protein CASSLMLGLLNYNEQFF. The chain links TRBV28 to TRBJ2-1; a possible D gene is TRBD2 (6 bases). There are 17 residues in the CDR3. From germline, CDR1 is MDHEN and CDR2 SYDVKM. Trimming removed 6 bases from V and 4 bases from J, with 22 bases in between.

The chain combines TRBV6-1 with TRBJ1-5; D gene unclear. The CDR3 is 13 amino acids. In germline, CDR1 is MNHNS, CDR2 SASEGT. Trimming took 7 bases from V and 3 from J, leaving 10 bases between them. The CDR3 nucleotides read TGTGCCAGCACTCCGGTAAACAATCAGCCCCAGCATTTT. It specifies CASTPVNNQPQHF.

This chain uses TRBV21-1 with TRBJ2-7; the D call TRBD1 from the table was never checked on the DNA. TRBV21-1 is recorded as a pseudogene. This CDR3 has 19 residues. CDR3 sequence: CASSPTQKRTGVPYNEQYF. CDR3 DNA sequence: TGTGCCAGCAGCCCCACTCAAAAGCGGACAGGGGTCCCCTATAACGAGCAGTACTTC.

The V gene is TRBV21-1, the J gene TRBJ1-1; the D segment call TRBD1 is taken from the table without a DNA check. TRBV21-1 is annotated as a pseudogene. This CDR3 region has 16 residues. The CDR3 loop is CASSKGDRGALTEAFF. The CDR3 nucleotides are TGTGCCAGCAGCAAAGGGGACAGGGGAGCCCTCACTGAAGCTTTCTTT.

V is TRBV10-1 and J is TRBJ2-2; D may be TRBD1 or TRBD2 (6 bases each). This CDR3 has 16 residues. V lost 10 bases and J lost 5, with 23 bases in between. Germline V gives CDR1 WNHNN, CDR2 SYGVQD (reference sequence). The CDR3 region has the DNA TGCGCCACCTCGGACAGCAGACTAGGGCTTACCGGGGAGCTGTTTTTT. Translated: CATSDSRLGLTGELFF.

The rearrangement uses TRBV5-1 and TRBJ2-1, with 9 bases identical to TRBD2. The CDR3 length is 17 residues. The germline gives CDR1 SGHRS, CDR2 YFSETQ. V dropped 3 bases and J dropped 7; count of bases not matched to a gene: 14. CDR3 region: CASSSLWASGALNEQFF. The DNA for the CDR3 is TGCGCCAGCAGCTCCCTTTGGGCTAGCGGGGCCCTGAATGAGCAGTTCTTC.

This sequence joins TRBV9 and TRBJ1-2; D gene unclear. Per germline, CDR1 SGDLS and CDR2 YYNGEE. The CDR3 is 13 residues long. V shed 0 bases and J shed 1 base, with 4 bases lying between them. CDR3 in DNA: TGTGCCAGCAGCGTAGACAGTAACTATGGCTACACCTTC. Translation: CASSVDSNYGYTF.

This rearrangement joins TRBV6-5 to TRBJ1-2; 7 bases line up with TRBD1. Per germline, CDR1 MNHEY and CDR2 SVGAGI. The CDR3 length is 15 residues. V was pared by 2 bases and J by 5 bases, with 8 bases of the junction left unmatched. The CDR3 sequence is CASSYGTGVGYGYTF. The DNA for the CDR3 is TGTGCCAGCAGTTACGGTACAGGGGTGGGGTATGGCTACACCTTC.

This clone came up a few times. The CDR3 loop is CASSRTGGVDEQYF. The CDR3 DNA follows: TGTGCCAGCTCTCGGACAGGGGGCGTCGACGAGCAGTACTTC. This chain uses TRBV5-4 with TRBJ2-7, with 11 bases fitting TRBD1. In germline, CDR1 is SGHNT, CDR2 YYREEE (reference sequence). CDR3 length: 14 residues. The junction had 8 bases not matched to a gene; V was cut back by 7 bases and J by 5 bases.

The chain carries TRBV6-5 and TRBJ2-6; weak D call: TRBD2 (5 bases). The CDR3 spans 14 residues. The germline V and J ends were trimmed by 10 bases and 4 bases, with 14 bases remaining between them. Per the germline V gene, CDR1 is MNHEY and CDR2 is SVGAGI. CDR3: CATAGSFGANVLTF. DNA for the CDR3: TGTGCCACCGCGGGTAGTTTCGGGGCCAACGTCCTGACTTTC.

The J gene is TRBJ2-3, the V gene TRBV5-1; tentatively, D is TRBD1 or TRBD2 (6 bases each). This CDR3 is 16 amino acids long. V was trimmed by 4 bases and J by 0 bases, leaving 15 bases between them. The germline gives CDR1 SGHRS, CDR2 YFSETQ. The CDR3 reads CASSPGGRISTDTQYF. The CDR3, as DNA: TGCGCCAGCAGCCCCGGGGGCCGAATTAGCACAGATACGCAGTATTTT.

V and J are TRBV7-8 and TRBJ1-3; TRBD1 might be the D (5 bases). The CDR3 covers 16 residues. Trimming shortened V by 5 bases and J by 4 bases, and 18 bases separated the two germline ends. Germline V gene lookup returns CDR1 SGHVS and CDR2 FQNEAQ. CDR3 amino acids: CASSPPLGELGNTIYF. Written as DNA, the CDR3 is TGTGCCAGCAGCCCCCCATTGGGGGAACTCGGAAACACCATATATTTT.

CDR3 nucleotides: TGCGCCAGCAGCTTAGGCGGGGGGAAACGCAATGAGCAGTTCTTC. Amino acid sequence: CASSLGGGKRNEQFF. V gene TRBV5-1 combines with J gene TRBJ2-1, with 8 bases fitting TRBD2. V gave up 2 bases and J gave up 6 bases; unmatched junction bases: 7. The CDR3 sequence is 15 residues long. CDR1 SGHRS and CDR2 YFSETQ come from the germline V gene.

The chain combines TRBV6-5 with TRBJ2-5; 9 positions agree with TRBD1. This CDR3 has 13 amino acids. Germline assignment: CDR1 MNHEY and CDR2 SVGAGI. Germline trimming cut 6 bases from V and 3 bases from J; bases unmatched to any gene: 2. The CDR3 reads CASRRTGEETQYF. CDR3 DNA sequence: TGTGCCAGCAGGCGGACAGGGGAAGAGACCCAGTACTTC.

This clone was seen a few times. The chain employs TRBV5-1 and TRBJ2-2; 8 bases are shared with TRBD2. Germline V lookup: CDR1 SGHRS, CDR2 YFSETQ. V lost 0 bases to trimming and J lost 5 bases; unmatched junction nucleotides: 3. The CDR3 has 15 amino acids. CDR3 in amino acids: CASSLGASGTGELFF. The DNA of the CDR3 is TGCGCCAGCAGCTTGGGGGCTAGCGGGACCGGGGAGCTGTTTTTT.

This chain links TRBV5-1 with TRBJ1-3; the match to TRBD1 covers 10 bases. The V gene's germline CDR1 is SGHRS and CDR2 YFSETQ. Germline trimming cut 5 bases from V and 3 bases from J; bases unmatched to any gene: 14. The CDR3 has 18 residues. The CDR3 spells CASSQLPTGGLGGNTIYF. In DNA form, the CDR3 reads TGCGCCAGCAGTCAACTTCCGACAGGGGGCCTGGGTGGAAACACCATATATTTT.

The chain links TRBV7-9 to TRBJ1-4, with 8 bases fitting TRBD1. This CDR3 has 13 residues. Germline V gene sequence: CDR1 SEHNR, CDR2 FQNEAQ (reference sequence). Germline trimming cut 1 base from V and 8 bases from J; bases unmatched to any gene: 0. Written as DNA, the CDR3 is TGTGCCAGCAGCTTAGGGACAGGGGAAAAACTGTTTTTT. This codes for CASSLGTGEKLFF.

This clone was found once. Here the CDR3 DNA reads TGTGCCAGCAGCTTAGATTGGAGGGATAGCACAGATACGCAGTATTTT. This codes for CASSLDWRDSTDTQYF. The gene calls are TRBV11-2 and TRBJ2-3; the D gene is possibly TRBD2 (6 bases). V lost 0 bases to trimming and J lost 0 bases, with 10 bases between them. The CDR3 runs to 16 residues. In germline, CDR1 is SGHAT, CDR2 FQNNGV.

CDR3 region: CASSYSRGRNYGYTF. CDR3 bases: TGTGCCAGCAGTTACTCGCGGGGAAGGAACTATGGCTACACCTTC. The J gene is TRBJ1-2, the V gene TRBV6-5; no reliable D call. This CDR3 contains 15 residues. V lost 0 bases to trimming and J lost 2 bases, with 10 bases between them. The germline CDR1 and CDR2 sequences are MNHEY and SVGAGI.

The V and J genes are TRBV11-2 and TRBJ1-6, with a possible D match to TRBD1 (5 bases). V lost 2 bases and J 10 bases, leaving 9 bases between the germline ends. CDR1 and CDR2 (germline): SGHAT, FQNNGV. CDR3 length equals 13 residues. For the CDR3, the DNA is TGTGCCAGCAGCTTATCAGGGAAATCACCCCTCCACTTT. Translated, it gives CASSLSGKSPLHF. Using reference TRBV11-2 and TRBJ1-6 for the parts outside the CDR3, the full variable domain is EAGVAQSPRYKIIEKRQSVAFWCNPISGHATLYWYQQILGQGPKLLIQFQNNGVVDDSQLPKDRFSAERLKGVDSTLKIQPAKLEDSAVYLCASSLSGKSPLHFGNGTRLTVT.

V gene TRBV28 combines with J gene TRBJ1-4; D is ambiguous. V dropped 4 bases and J dropped 0 bases, with 12 bases sitting between them. Germline V gene sequence: CDR1 MDHEN, CDR2 SYDVKM. The CDR3 is 16 residues long. Here the CDR3 DNA reads TGTGCCAGCAGTTCTTGGACGGCGGCAACTAATGAAAAACTGTTTTTT. Translation: CASSSWTAATNEKLFF.

In regard to this clone: The same CDR3 arises from other DNA sequences in this sample as well. The chain recombines TRBV28 with TRBJ2-7, with D tentatively TRBD2 (6 bases). There are 13 residues in the CDR3. Germline lookup yields CDR1 MDHEN and CDR2 SYDVKM. Deletions cut 8 bases from V and 2 bases from J, with 13 bases between. The CDR3 sequence: CASRGRGAYEQYF. The CDR3 nucleotides are TGTGCCAGCCGTGGGCGGGGAGCCTACGAGCAGTACTTC.

This chain connects TRBV7-6 to TRBJ1-1, with 9 bases identical to TRBD1. The CDR3 runs 15 residues. The trim removed 1 base at V and 4 bases at J, leaving 4 bases unmatched. Germline CDR1 reads SGHVS; CDR2 reads FNYEAQ. CDR3 protein: CASSLGPDRGTEAFF. The CDR3 coding sequence is TGTGCCAGCAGCTTAGGTCCGGACAGGGGCACTGAAGCTTTCTTT.